The clone carrying this TCR delta chain was detected only a few times. Its antigen is currently unknown. Per germline, CDR1 TVYSNPD and CDR2 GDNSRS (reference sequence). The CDR3 has 13 residues. These data come from a study of Vδ1+ human thymocytes. Study-wide findings and caveats: Bulk repertoire data may be misinterpreted because of unexpected Vdelta2 sequences. Thymic TRG and TRD repertoires appeared highly polyclonal.

The sorted cells were CD3+ Vdelta1+ Vdelta2- thymocytes from alphabeta-depleted thymus. Sequences come from RNA converted to cDNA by reverse transcription. Pooled V-gene forward primers with one constant-region reverse primer generated the CDR3 amplicons by multiplex PCR. TCRdb re-processed the multiplex PCR reads via CATT. This sample has just under 55,000 delta-chain clones, with more than 15% found just once. The chain links TRDV3 to TRDJ1; weak D call: TRDD3 (6 bases). Material: Vdelta1+ gamma-delta thymocytes from the thymus. Noted subset: FACS-sorted CD3+ TCRalphabeta- TCRVdelta1+ TCRVdelta2- thymocytes. This receptor was identified in a boy under two years old who had congenital heart surgery. CDR3 sequence: CASRGYRSDKLIF. The DNA for the CDR3 is TGTGCTTCCCGAGGATACCGTTCCGATAAACTCATCTTT.